Listed below are T cell receptor beta chains from one sample, sequenced in a study of CD8+ T cells in alopecia areata. Profiled with immunoSEQ multiplex PCR; TCRdb holds only in-frame clones, not every one. Among roughly 200,000 clones listed, less than 45% were seen once. Specimen: CD4+ T cells sorted from blood, collected between weeks 30 and 35, from a patient treated with tofacitinib. The origin of the receptors is a human donor with alopecia areata. Each CDR3 is given with its conserved first and last residue. A D gene is named only where the DNA matches it firmly. Size tells how often a clone was seen (once, few, many) or the class of an expanded clone, and some rows leave it out.

J | V | D | size | DNA | CDR3
TRBJ2-3 | TRBV2 | . | once | TGTGCCAGCAGGGCTAGCACAGATACGCAGTATTTT | CASRASTDTQYF
TRBJ1-2 | TRBV25-1 | . | few | TGTGCCAGCGCGATGGGCAGCTATGGCTACACCTTC | CASAMGSYGYTF
TRBJ1-1 | TRBV6-6 | . | . | TGTGCCAGCAGTTACTCGAAGGTTGGGGAGAAAGCTTTCTTT | CASSYSKVGEKAFF
TRBJ2-1 | TRBV11-1 | . | many | TGTGCCAGCAGCTTAGCTGGGATAGACAATGAGCAGTTCTTC | CASSLAGIDNEQFF
TRBJ1-1 | TRBV7-2 | . | few | TGTGCCAGCAGCTTGGTTGCTGACACTGAAGCTTTCTTT | CASSLVADTEAFF
TRBJ1-2 | TRBV7-9 | TRBD1 | . | TGTGCCAGCAGCTTAGGACAGGGAAGTCGGAATGGCTACACCTTC | CASSLGQGSRNGYTF
TRBJ1-2 | TRBV27 | . | few | TGTGCCAGCAGTGCCTCAACAGGGTACGGTGTCGGCTACACCTTC | CASSASTGYGVGYTF
TRBJ2-7 | TRBV18 | . | . | TGTGCCAGCTCTCCAGGCCACTACGAGCAGTACTTC | CASSPGHYEQYF
TRBJ2-5 | TRBV15 | . | . | TGTGCCACCAGCAGAGGTTTTGAGACCCAGTACTTC | CATSRGFETQYF
TRBJ1-2 | TRBV9 | . | . | TGTGCCAGCAGCGTAGGCGTGGAGAAGGGAATATCGTTCGGGGGCTACACCTTC | CASSVGVEKGISFGGYTF
TRBJ2-5 | TRBV5-1 | . | . | TGCGCCAGCAGCTCCGCCGTCTTGTCGGGACAAGAGACCCAGTACTTC | CASSSAVLSGQETQYF
TRBJ1-1 | TRBV9 | . | . | TGTGCCAGCAGCCCAGTTGGCGGTAAGAACACTGAAGCTTTCTTT | CASSPVGGKNTEAFF
TRBJ2-7 | TRBV7-2 | TRBD2 | . | TGTGCCAGCGGGGGGAGACTAGCGGGAGTAGGGCAGTACTTC | CASGGRLAGVGQYF
TRBJ2-7 | TRBV29-1 | TRBD2 | few | TGCAGCGTTCAGGGACTAGCGGGGGGTTCCTCCTACGAGCAGTACTTC | CSVQGLAGGSSYEQYF
TRBJ1-5 | TRBV4-2 | . | . | TGTGCCAGCAGCCAAGAGTCAGGGAGCAATCAGCCCCAGCATTTT | CASSQESGSNQPQHF
TRBJ2-7 | TRBV29-1 | TRBD1 | . | TGCAGCACCAGACAGGGAAGCTACGAGCAGTACTTC | CSTRQGSYEQYF
TRBJ2-3 | TRBV2 | . | . | TGTGCCAGCACTCGAATCGCAGATACGCAGTATTTT | CASTRIADTQYF
TRBJ2-4 | TRBV15 | . | few | TGTGCCACCAGCACGGGAACCAAAAACATTCAGTACTTC | CATSTGTKNIQYF
TRBJ2-5 | TRBV18 | . | many | TGTGCCACCAATAGGGAAATGGCGGCGGGGACCCAGTACTTC | CATNREMAAGTQYF
TRBJ1-2 | TRBV4-1 | . | . | TGCGCCAGCAGCCAGCCAGCGACGGGTAACTATGGCTACACCTTC | CASSQPATGNYGYTF
TRBJ2-7 | TRBV2 | . | . | TGTGCCAGCAGTGCCCGGAGATACGAGCAGTACTTC | CASSARRYEQYF
TRBJ2-3 | TRBV14 | TRBD1 | few | TGTGCCAGCAGCCAAGAGAACGTCAGGGGGGATACGCAGTATTTT | CASSQENVRGDTQYF
TRBJ2-3 | TRBV2 | . | . | TGTGCCAGCAGTGAAGGGCAGCGCACAGATACGCAGTATTTT | CASSEGQRTDTQYF
TRBJ2-7 | TRBV4-1 | TRBD2 | few | TGCGCCAGCAGCCAAGGGGGGCTAGCGGGAGGGCCCCTCAACCTCCACGAGCAGTACTTC | CASSQGGLAGGPLNLHEQYF
TRBJ2-7 | TRBV5-1 | TRBD2 | few | TGCGCCAGCAGCTTGGTGGTCCCGGGACTAGCGGGGCGTTACGAGCAGTACTTC | CASSLVVPGLAGRYEQYF
TRBJ1-5 | TRBV2 | TRBD1 | once | TGTGCCAGCAGTCTTGGACAGGGGGCTCAGCCCCAGCATTTT | CASSLGQGAQPQHF
TRBJ1-3 | TRBV29-1 | . | . | TGCAGCGTTGAAGATCCCAGGGATGGCAACACCATATATTTT | CSVEDPRDGNTIYF
TRBJ1-5 | TRBV7-2 | . | . | TGTGCCAGCAGCCCCTATTCAACTAGCAATCAGCCCCAGCATTTT | CASSPYSTSNQPQHF
TRBJ2-5 | TRBV5-1 | TRBD1 | . | TGCGCCAGTGGACAGGGGGAAGAAGGAGAGACCCAGTACTTC | CASGQGEEGETQYF
TRBJ1-2 | TRBV1 | . | . | TGCACCAGCAGGGGACAGGAACCTTCCTATGGCTACACCTTC | CTSRGQEPSYGYTF
TRBJ1-6 | TRBV19 | . | . | TGTGCCTGCGCGCCGAGCTCCTATAATTCACCCCTCCACTTT | CACAPSSYNSPLHF
TRBJ1-3 | TRBV29-1 | . | few | TGCAGCGTCCTCCAATGGACGAACCCCCGGGGAAACACCATATATTTT | CSVLQWTNPRGNTIYF
TRBJ2-5 | TRBV6-5 | . | . | TGTGCCAGCAGTTATACCCCCGGAGAGACAGAAGAGACCCAGTACTTC | CASSYTPGETEETQYF
TRBJ2-3 | TRBV10-3 | . | few | TGTGCCATCAGTGTTCAGGGGTTTAAAGATACGCAGTATTTT | CAISVQGFKDTQYF
TRBJ1-6 | TRBV5-5 | . | few | TGTGCCAGCAGCCTTGGACCTTTAGACGATGGGTCACCCCTCCACTTT | CASSLGPLDDGSPLHF
TRBJ2-1 | TRBV7-9 | . | . | TGTGCCAGCTCGGATGAGCAGTTCTTC | CASSDEQFF
TRBJ1-2 | TRBV5-4 | . | . | TGTGCCAGCAGCTTGGCCGCGATAGCTAACTATGGCTACACCTTC | CASSLAAIANYGYTF
TRBJ1-4 | TRBV4-1 | TRBD1 | . | TGCGCCAGCAGCCAAGGTCGGGCAGGGGGTCTCGATGAAAAACTGTTTTTT | CASSQGRAGGLDEKLFF
TRBJ1-4 | TRBV6-6 | TRBD1 | . | TGTGCCAGCAGTCCCGGACAGGGTTTAGGTGAAAAACTGTTTTTT | CASSPGQGLGEKLFF
TRBJ2-2 | TRBV9 | . | once | TGTGCCAGCCGCAGTGGAGGAGGCAGACACACCGGGGAGCTGTTTTTT | CASRSGGGRHTGELFF
TRBJ2-3 | TRBV4-1 | . | . | TGCGCCAGCAGCCATACTAGCATGAGCACAGATACGCAGTATTTT | CASSHTSMSTDTQYF
TRBJ2-3 | TRBV5-1 | . | few | TGCGCCAGCAGCTTGGACTCCGTATTCGGCGGGACGCCAGATACGCAGTATTTT | CASSLDSVFGGTPDTQYF
TRBJ2-1 | TRBV9 | . | . | TGTGCCAGCAGCGTAGGGAATCCCGCCTACAATGAGCAGTTCTTC | CASSVGNPAYNEQFF
TRBJ1-2 | TRBV7-9 | . | . | TGTGCCAGCAGCTTAACGGGCAAGCTCTATGGCTACACCTTC | CASSLTGKLYGYTF
TRBJ2-1 | TRBV30 | . | . | TGTGCCTGGAGTCTGAATTACAATGAGCAGTTCTTC | CAWSLNYNEQFF
TRBJ1-5 | TRBV28 | TRBD1 | few | TGTGCCAGCAGTACTCAGGGGACAGGCAATCAGCCCCAGCATTTT | CASSTQGTGNQPQHF